The next 9 T cell receptor beta chains were all read from a single sample in a study of shared clonotypes between healthy human individuals. Generated by immunoSEQ multiplex PCR, the TCRdb table keeps only in-frame clones and is missing some. The data contain 800,000 to 950,000 clones, approximately 97% of them singletons. Naive CD8 cells were CD45RO-negative, positively selected for CCR7, excluding terminally differentiated effector memory CD45RA+ cells. The sequenced sample consisted of naive CD8+ T cells sorted from blood. Receptors originate from a man aged 25 to 40 in good health.

The chain uses TRBV7-9 and TRBJ2-5, with 7 positions matching TRBD2. This CDR3 has 15 residues. Germline loops: CDR1 SEHNR, CDR2 FQNEAQ (reference sequence). V was pared by 4 bases and J by 1 base, with 6 bases of the junction left unmatched. CDR3 nucleotides: TGTGCCAGCAGCTCCCTTTGGGGGGGCCAAGAGACCCAGTACTTC. This translates into CASSSLWGGQETQYF. Full variable domain (rest looked up from reference TRBV7-9 and TRBJ2-5): DTGVSQNPRHKITKRGQNVTFRCDPISEHNRLYWYRQTLGQGPEFLTYFQNEAQLEKSRLLSDRFSAERPKGSFSTLEIQRTEQGDSAMYLCASSSLWGGQETQYFGPGTRLLVL.

The J gene is TRBJ2-7, the V gene TRBV11-2, with D unclear. CDR3 length: 14 amino acids. The V end was cut by 2 bases, the J end by 0 bases, with 8 bases between. Germline lookup yields CDR1 SGHAT and CDR2 FQNNGV. The CDR3 is CASSLITNSYEQYF. The CDR3 DNA sequence: TGTGCCAGCAGCTTAATAACAAACTCCTACGAGCAGTACTTC.

This CDR3 is CASSFRLAGHPGDEQFF. For the CDR3, the DNA is TGCGCCAGCAGCTTTCGACTAGCGGGGCACCCTGGGGATGAGCAGTTCTTC. The chain uses TRBV4-1 and TRBJ2-1, with 11 bases that match TRBD2. Germline V CDR1 and CDR2: MGHRA, YSYEKL. The V segment lost 5 bases and the J segment 8 bases; nucleotides outside the gene matches: 14. The CDR3 length is 17 residues.

Comment on this clone: The sample carries other DNA sequences with the same CDR3. The genes are TRBV7-9 and TRBJ2-7; D gene unclear. Germline V gene sequence: CDR1 SEHNR, CDR2 FQNEAQ (reference sequence). The CDR3 loop spans 12 amino acids. V lost 1 base and J 4 bases, leaving 5 bases between the germline ends. The CDR3 loop is CASSLVGYEQYF. For the CDR3, the DNA is TGTGCCAGCAGCTTAGTCGGTTACGAGCAGTACTTC.

The V gene is TRBV9, the J gene TRBJ2-4; possible D gene TRBD1, 6 bases. The CDR3 is made up of 15 amino acids. In germline, CDR1 is SGDLS, CDR2 YYNGEE. V lost 4 bases and J lost 7, with 18 bases in between. The chain's CDR3 is CASSPRGIDPNIQYF. As DNA, the CDR3 is TGTGCCAGCAGCCCAAGGGGGATAGACCCCAACATTCAGTACTTC. The whole variable domain, filled in from reference TRBV9 and TRBJ2-4, reads DSGVTQTPKHLITATGQRVTLRCSPRSGDLSVYWYQQSLDQGLQFLIQYYNGEERAKGNILERFSAQQFPDLHSELNLSSLELGDSALYFCASSPRGIDPNIQYFGAGTRLSVL.

This sequence joins TRBV7-9 and TRBJ2-7; the D is unclear. V lost 5 bases and J 2 bases, leaving 16 bases between the germline ends. Germline CDR1 SEHNR, CDR2 FQNEAQ (reference sequence). This CDR3 region has 15 residues. CDR3 bases: TGTGCCAGCAGCCTGACCCGGACGAAACCCTACGAGCAGTACTTC. Translation: CASSLTRTKPYEQYF.

The chain is built from TRBV7-8 and TRBJ2-7, with unresolved D. Germline CDR1 SGHVS, CDR2 FQNEAQ. The ends were cut back, 5 bases at V and 1 base at J, with 12 bases in the middle. The CDR3 has 14 amino acids. The CDR3 is CASSGRLLSYEQYF. In nucleotides, the CDR3 is TGTGCCAGCAGCGGCAGACTCCTGTCCTACGAGCAGTACTTC.

V is TRBV10-2 and J is TRBJ2-2; D is perhaps TRBD2 (5 bases). This CDR3 is 14 amino acids long. With 1 base removed from V and 6 bases from J, the gap between germline ends came to 9 bases. Germline V gene data show CDR1 as WSHSY and CDR2 as SAAADI. The CDR3 sequence: CASSEWERAGELFF. Written as DNA, the CDR3 is TGCGCCAGCAGTGAGTGGGAGAGGGCCGGGGAGCTGTTTTTT.

This clone was observed a single time. V is TRBV2 and J is TRBJ1-4; D may be TRBD1 (6 bases). Germline CDR1 SNHLY, CDR2 FYNNEI. The CDR3 is 16 residues long. V lost 6 bases to trimming and J lost 13 bases, with 27 bases between them. CDR3 protein: CASSINRDGGALGLFF. The CDR3, as DNA: TGTGCCAGCAGCATCAACAGGGATGGTGGGGCTCTCGGACTGTTTTTT.